One and the same sample provided the 12 T cell receptor beta chains below, sequenced in a study of shared clonotypes between healthy human individuals. CD45RO-negative, CCR7-selected cells formed the naive CD8 fraction, which excluded terminally differentiated effector memory CD45RA+ cells. The assay was immunoSEQ multiplex PCR, and TCRdb's table has in-frame clones only and misses some. The sample includes under 2,000,000 clones, over 85% of them seen just once. The sample was naive CD8+ T cells sorted from blood. All receptors come from a man in his late teens or twenties in good health.

The chain couples TRBV5-1 to TRBJ2-1; no reliable D call. From germline, CDR1 is SGHRS and CDR2 YFSETQ. Trimming shortened V by 5 bases and J by 6 bases, and 9 bases separated the two germline ends. CDR3 length: 12 residues. This CDR3 reads CASRGEINEQFF. CDR3 coding DNA: TGCGCCAGCAGGGGTGAAATCAATGAGCAGTTCTTC.

This clone was seen a handful of times. V is TRBV4-2 and J is TRBJ1-2; the match to TRBD1 covers 8 bases. The CDR3 consists of 18 residues. CDR1 and CDR2 from the germline V gene are LGHNA and YNFKEQ. J lost 8 bases, V lost 0 bases, and 17 bases had no gene match. The CDR3 DNA reads TGTGCCAGCAGCCAAGATATAAGGGTCAGGGGGCAGATTGAGGGCTACACCTTC. It is translated as CASSQDIRVRGQIEGYTF.

A note on this clone: Because the CDR3's place on the DNA is in doubt, the DNA is left out and the CDR3 is given as listed by TCRdb. CDR3 protein: CASSFGPGQGQETQYF. The chain combines TRBV7-9 with TRBJ2-5; the table assigns TRBD1, which was not confirmed against the DNA. Germline loops: CDR1 SEHNR, CDR2 FQNEAQ (reference sequence). The CDR3 region is 16 residues in length, termini included.

The chain recombines TRBV28 with TRBJ2-3, with D uncertain. The germline V gene encodes CDR1 MDHEN and CDR2 SYDVKM. The CDR3 totals 17 residues. V was shortened by 6 bases and J by 1 base, with 20 bases between the two germline ends. CDR3 protein: CASSLTGLQKGTDTQYF. CDR3 coding DNA: TGTGCCAGCAGCCTGACCGGGCTCCAAAAAGGCACAGATACGCAGTATTTT. The entire variable domain, with the rest obtained from reference TRBV28 and TRBJ2-3, is as follows: DVKVTQSSRYLVKRTGEKVFLECVQDMDHENMFWYRQDPGLGLRLIYFSYDVKMKEKGDIPEGYSVSREKKERFSLILESASTNQTSMYLCASSLTGLQKGTDTQYFGPGTRLTVL.

The chain links TRBV7-2 to TRBJ2-3; D tentatively fits TRBD1 or TRBD2 (6 bases each). Trimming left V 1 base short and J 3 bases short, with 11 bases between. Germline assignment: CDR1 SGHTA and CDR2 FQGNSA. This CDR3 spans 15 amino acids. CDR3 residues: CASSLGGGRTDTQYF. The DNA for the CDR3 is TGTGCCAGCAGCTTAGGAGGGGGGCGGACAGATACGCAGTATTTT. The full variable domain, in which reference TRBV7-2 and TRBJ2-3 provide the parts outside the CDR3, is GAGVSQSPSNKVTEKGKDVELRCDPISGHTALYWYRQSLGQGLEFLIYFQGNSAPDKSGLPSDRFSAERTGGSVSTLTIQRTQQEDSAVYLCASSLGGGRTDTQYFGPGTRLTVL.

The V call is TRBV2, the J call TRBJ2-2; TRBD1 aligns across 8 bases. CDR1 is SNHLY, CDR2 FYNNEI, per germline. CDR3 length: 17 residues. J was trimmed by 1 base and V by 4 bases; bases with no gene match: 8. CDR3 in DNA: TGTGCCAGCAGTGTAGCCAGGGGGCGTCTGAACACCGGGGAGCTGTTTTTT. This translates into CASSVARGRLNTGELFF.

The chain joins TRBV2 to TRBJ1-2; D remains unclear. Germline CDR1 SNHLY, CDR2 FYNNEI. The CDR3 totals 11 residues. V was trimmed by 2 bases and J by 12 bases, leaving 10 bases between them. The CDR3 protein is CASSELSPDTF. CDR3 bases: TGTGCCAGCAGTGAATTGTCCCCGGACACCTTC. Looking up the rest from reference TRBV2 and TRBJ1-2 gives the full variable domain: EPEVTQTPSHQVTQMGQEVILRCVPISNHLYFYWYRQILGQKVEFLVSFYNNEISEKSEIFDDQFSVERPDGSNFTLKIRSTKLEDSAMYFCASSELSPDTFGSGTRLTVV.

This chain joins TRBV9 and TRBJ1-6; D is uncertain. CDR3 length: 14 amino acids. Per the germline V gene, CDR1 is SGDLS and CDR2 is YYNGEE. V was trimmed by 4 bases and J by 3 bases, leaving 8 bases between them. The CDR3 DNA reads as TGTGCCAGCAGCCCCTCCAGCTATAATTCACCCCTCCACTTT. Amino acid sequence: CASSPSSYNSPLHF.

This clone was recorded once. This chain joins TRBV5-4 and TRBJ2-3; the match to TRBD2 covers 7 bases. The trim removed 1 base at V and 6 bases at J, leaving 8 bases unmatched. Looked up from germline, CDR1 is SGHNT and CDR2 is YYREEE (reference sequence). The length of the CDR3 is 15 residues. CDR3 nucleotide sequence: TGTGCCAGCAGCTTGTGGGGCGGGAGCTACGATACGCAGTATTTT. This sequence encodes CASSLWGGSYDTQYF.

The chain has TRBV4-1 and TRBJ1-2; D gene uncertain. Trimming removed 3 bases at V and 8 bases at J, with 16 bases between. The CDR3 loop spans 14 amino acids. Germline assignment: CDR1 MGHRA and CDR2 YSYEKL. The CDR3 coding sequence is TGCGCCAGCAGCCAGCCTCCTGGGAGCGAGGGCTACACCTTC. Its protein product is CASSQPPGSEGYTF.

The chain uses TRBV4-1 and TRBJ1-2, with 8 nucleotides matching TRBD1. Trimming cost V 4 bases and J 2 bases; bases outside gene matches: 3. Germline V gives CDR1 MGHRA, CDR2 YSYEKL. The CDR3 consists of 14 residues. Here the CDR3 reads CASSRQGPNYGYTF. The CDR3 bases are TGCGCCAGCAGCCGACAGGGGCCAAACTATGGCTACACCTTC.

The V and J genes are TRBV6-5 and TRBJ2-5; D possibly corresponds to TRBD1 (7 bases). Germline-derived CDR1 and CDR2 are MNHEY and SVGAGI. The V gene lost 6 bases and the J gene lost 4 bases, with 18 bases spanning the gap. This CDR3 contains 15 residues. As DNA, the CDR3 is TGTGCCAGCAGACACAGGGGCGAGGGAGGAGAGACCCAGTACTTC. This gives the protein CASRHRGEGGETQYF.